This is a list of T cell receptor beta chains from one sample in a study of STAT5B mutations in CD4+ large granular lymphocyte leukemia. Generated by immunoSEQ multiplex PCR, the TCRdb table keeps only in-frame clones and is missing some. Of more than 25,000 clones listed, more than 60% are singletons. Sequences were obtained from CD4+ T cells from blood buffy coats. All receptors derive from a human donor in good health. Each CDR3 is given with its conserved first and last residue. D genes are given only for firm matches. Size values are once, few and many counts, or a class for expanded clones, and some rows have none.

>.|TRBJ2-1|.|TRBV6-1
TGTGCCAGCAGCCTTAGCGGAACTTACAATGAGCAGTTCTTC
CASSLSGTYNEQFF
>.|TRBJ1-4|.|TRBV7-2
TGTGCCAGCAGCTACATAAGTGAAAAACTGTTTTTT
CASSYISEKLFF
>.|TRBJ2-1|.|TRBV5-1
TGCGCCAGCAGCTTCGGAGGAATATCCTACAATGAGCAGTTCTTC
CASSFGGISYNEQFF
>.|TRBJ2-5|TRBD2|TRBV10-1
TGCGCCAAGCGGACTAGCGGGAGGGAGGAGACCCAGTACTTC
CAKRTSGREETQYF
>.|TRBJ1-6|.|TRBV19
TGTGCCAGTAGTAGGGGCCAGGCCCTGAATTCACCCCTCCACTTT
CASSRGQALNSPLHF
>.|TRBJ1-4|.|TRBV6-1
TGTGCCAGCAGTGCCCAGGGGAAGGCTAATGAAAAACTGTTTTTT
CASSAQGKANEKLFF
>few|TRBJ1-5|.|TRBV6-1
TGTGCCAGCAGTGGCACGCAGAATCAGCCCCAGCATTTT
CASSGTQNQPQHF
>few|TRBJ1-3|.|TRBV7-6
TGTGCCAGCAGCCCAGGGCCCGGAAACACCATATATTTT
CASSPGPGNTIYF
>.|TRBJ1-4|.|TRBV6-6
TGTGCCAGCAGTTACTTCGGACAGGAAAAACTGTTTTTT
CASSYFGQEKLFF
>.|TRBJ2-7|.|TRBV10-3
TGTGCCATCAAACTGGAGGGCCAGTACGAGCAGTACTTC
CAIKLEGQYEQYF
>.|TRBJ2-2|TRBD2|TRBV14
TGTGCCAGCAGCCAAGTAGCGGGAGGGCATGGCGGGGAGCTGTTTTTT
CASSQVAGGHGGELFF
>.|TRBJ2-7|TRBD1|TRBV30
TGTGCCTGGGGAAGGAACACAGGGGGCGGGAGAGTCTCCGAGCAGTACTTC
CAWGRNTGGGRVSEQYF
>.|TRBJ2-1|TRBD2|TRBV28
TGTGCCAGCAGTTTGACCCCCCTAACTAGCGGGGGGGAGGGTGAGCAGTTCTTC
CASSLTPLTSGGEGEQFF
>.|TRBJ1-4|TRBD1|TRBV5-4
TGTGCCAGCAGCTTGGGGGGGACAGGGGAGGAAAAACTGTTTTTT
CASSLGGTGEEKLFF
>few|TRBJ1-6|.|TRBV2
TGTGCCAGCCTGGCCGGACTCCATAATTCACCCCTCCACTTT
CASLAGLHNSPLHF
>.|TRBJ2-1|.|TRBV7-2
TGTGCCAGCAGCTTAAACTACAATGAGCAGTTCTTC
CASSLNYNEQFF
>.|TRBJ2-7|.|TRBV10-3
TGTGCCATCAAAGGGGACCGGCCCTACGAGCAGTACTTC
CAIKGDRPYEQYF
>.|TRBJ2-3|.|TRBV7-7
TGTGCTAGCAGCCCGTCACCCCCAGATACGCAGTATTTT
CASSPSPPDTQYF
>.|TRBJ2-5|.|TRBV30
TGTGCCTGGAGTAAAGCCGGGGAGACCCAGTACTTC
CAWSKAGETQYF
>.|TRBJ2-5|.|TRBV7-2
TGTGCCAGCAGCTTAGGGACGGCGGAGACCCAGTACTTC
CASSLGTAETQYF
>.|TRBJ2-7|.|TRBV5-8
TGTGCCAGCAGCTCCGGGACCTACTACGAGCAGTACTTC
CASSSGTYYEQYF
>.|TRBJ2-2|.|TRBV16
TGTGCCAGCAGCCAACTGAGCCCCGGGAGCACCGGGGAGCTGTTTTTT
CASSQLSPGSTGELFF
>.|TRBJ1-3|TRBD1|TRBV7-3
TGTGCCAGCAGCGAGGACAGGGGGCAGCTCCACTCTGGAAACACCATATATTTT
CASSEDRGQLHSGNTIYF
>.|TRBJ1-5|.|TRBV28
TGTGCCAGCAGCAAGTCTGGCAGGGATTATCAGCCCCAGCATTTT
CASSKSGRDYQPQHF
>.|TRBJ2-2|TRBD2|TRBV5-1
TGCGCCAGCAGCTTTCAGCGGGGCTCGAACACCGGGGAGCTGTTTTTT
CASSFQRGSNTGELFF
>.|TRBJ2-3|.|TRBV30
TGTGCCTGGGACCTCGTTGGAGATACGCAGTATTTT
CAWDLVGDTQYF
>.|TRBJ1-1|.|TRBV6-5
TGTGCCAGCAGTTACTCTCGGGGTCAAGACACTGAAGCTTTCTTT
CASSYSRGQDTEAFF
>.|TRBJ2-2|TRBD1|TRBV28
TGTGCCAGCAGTTCAGGGACAGGGGGTGTCACCGGGGAGCTGTTTTTT
CASSSGTGGVTGELFF
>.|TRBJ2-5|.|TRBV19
TGTGCCAGTAGTATAGATCGTGGCAGGGAGCCGGAGACCCAGTACTTC
CASSIDRGREPETQYF
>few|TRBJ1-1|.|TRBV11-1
TGTGCCAGCAGCTCGGCTACTGAAGCTTTCTTT
CASSSATEAFF
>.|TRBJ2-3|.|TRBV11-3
TGTGCCAGCAGCCCAGGACAGAGCACAGATACGCAGTATTTT
CASSPGQSTDTQYF
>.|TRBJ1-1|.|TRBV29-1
TGCAGCGTTGGACAGGTTTTGAACACTGAAGCTTTCTTT
CSVGQVLNTEAFF
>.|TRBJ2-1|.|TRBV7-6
TGTGCCAGCATGACTAGTTTTGACAATGAGCAGTTCTTC
CASMTSFDNEQFF
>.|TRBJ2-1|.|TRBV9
TGTGCCAGCAGCCCCTTGGCGGGGGCCTCTAATGAGCAGTTCTTC
CASSPLAGASNEQFF
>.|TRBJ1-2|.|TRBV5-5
TGTGCCAGCAGCGCCAGGGGAGATAACTATGGCTACACCTTC
CASSARGDNYGYTF
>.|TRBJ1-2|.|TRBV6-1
TGTGCCAGCAGTGACACTGACGGTCCGGGCAACTATGGCTACACCTTC
CASSDTDGPGNYGYTF
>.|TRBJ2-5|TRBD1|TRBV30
TGTGCCTGCCCCCGACAGGGCGGAGAGACCCAGTACTTC
CACPRQGGETQYF
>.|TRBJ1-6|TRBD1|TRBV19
TGTGCCAGTAGTATAGGGGACAGGGGGGTTGGATCACCCCTCCACTTT
CASSIGDRGVGSPLHF
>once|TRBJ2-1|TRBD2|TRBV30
TGTGCCTGGAGTGGAACTAGCGGGAGTCTGAATGAGCAGTTCTTC
CAWSGTSGSLNEQFF
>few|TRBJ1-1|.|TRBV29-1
TGCAGCGTTAAGATAGGGAACACTGAAGCTTTCTTT
CSVKIGNTEAFF
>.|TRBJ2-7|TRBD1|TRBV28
TGTGCCAGCAGAGCCCTCGACAGGGGTCCCTACGAGCAGTACTTC
CASRALDRGPYEQYF
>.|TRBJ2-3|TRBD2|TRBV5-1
TGCGCCAGCAGCTCCCGACTAGCGGGGGATACGCAGTATTTT
CASSSRLAGDTQYF
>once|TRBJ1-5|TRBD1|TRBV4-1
TGCGCCAGCAGCCAAGGCGGTCCGGGACAGACTCAGCCCCAGCATTTT
CASSQGGPGQTQPQHF
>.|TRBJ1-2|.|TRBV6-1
TGTGCCAGCAGTCCCAGGGGATGGGGCTACACCTTC
CASSPRGWGYTF
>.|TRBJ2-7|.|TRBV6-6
TGTGCCAGCAGTAGCACTAGGTACGAGCAGTACTTC
CASSSTRYEQYF
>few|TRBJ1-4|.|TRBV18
TGTGCCAGCTCATCTAGAGCCGACGGTAATGAAAAACTGTTTTTT
CASSSRADGNEKLFF
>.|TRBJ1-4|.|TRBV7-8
TGTGCCAGCAGTGGCTCGGAGGGTTTTCGCGAAAAACTGTTTTTT
CASSGSEGFREKLFF
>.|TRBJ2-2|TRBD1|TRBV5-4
TGTGCCAGCAGCCCCACCCCTGACAGGGTGGACACCGGGGAGCTGTTTTTT
CASSPTPDRVDTGELFF
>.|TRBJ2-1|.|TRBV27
TGTGCCAGCAGTTTGTATTTCTCCGACCCTGAGCAGTTCTTC
CASSLYFSDPEQFF
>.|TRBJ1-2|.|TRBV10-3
TGTGCCATCAGTCCAGACGTGGGGTATGGCTACACCTTC
CAISPDVGYGYTF
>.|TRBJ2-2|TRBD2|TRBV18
TGTGCCAGCTCACCACGTTCCACTAGCGGCACCGGGGAGCTGTTTTTT
CASSPRSTSGTGELFF
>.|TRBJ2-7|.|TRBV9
TGTGCCAGCAGCCCATGGGGTAGCGCGGGCACCTACGAGCAGTACTTC
CASSPWGSAGTYEQYF
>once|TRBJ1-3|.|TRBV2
TGTGCCAGCAGTCCCCCGGGGGCCTCTGGAAACACCATATATTTT
CASSPPGASGNTIYF
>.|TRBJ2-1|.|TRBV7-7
TGTGCCAGCAGCTCGGGCGGAGAAAGGAGTGAGCAGTTCTTC
CASSSGGERSEQFF
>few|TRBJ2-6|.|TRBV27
TGTGCCAGCAGTAGGGACTCTGGGGCCAACGTCCTGACTTTC
CASSRDSGANVLTF
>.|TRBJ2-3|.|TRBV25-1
TGTGCCAGCAGTGAATTACTGGGGACAGATACGCAGTATTTT
CASSELLGTDTQYF
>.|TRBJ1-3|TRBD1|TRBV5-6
TGTGCCAGCAGCTTGGGACAGGGGGCTGTAAACACCATATATTTT
CASSLGQGAVNTIYF
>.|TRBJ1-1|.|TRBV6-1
TGTGCCAGCAGTGAGCTGCGCATGAACACTGAAGCTTTCTTT
CASSELRMNTEAFF
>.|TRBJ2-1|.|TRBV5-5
TGTGCCAGCAGCAGCTACAATGAGCAGTTCTTC
CASSSYNEQFF